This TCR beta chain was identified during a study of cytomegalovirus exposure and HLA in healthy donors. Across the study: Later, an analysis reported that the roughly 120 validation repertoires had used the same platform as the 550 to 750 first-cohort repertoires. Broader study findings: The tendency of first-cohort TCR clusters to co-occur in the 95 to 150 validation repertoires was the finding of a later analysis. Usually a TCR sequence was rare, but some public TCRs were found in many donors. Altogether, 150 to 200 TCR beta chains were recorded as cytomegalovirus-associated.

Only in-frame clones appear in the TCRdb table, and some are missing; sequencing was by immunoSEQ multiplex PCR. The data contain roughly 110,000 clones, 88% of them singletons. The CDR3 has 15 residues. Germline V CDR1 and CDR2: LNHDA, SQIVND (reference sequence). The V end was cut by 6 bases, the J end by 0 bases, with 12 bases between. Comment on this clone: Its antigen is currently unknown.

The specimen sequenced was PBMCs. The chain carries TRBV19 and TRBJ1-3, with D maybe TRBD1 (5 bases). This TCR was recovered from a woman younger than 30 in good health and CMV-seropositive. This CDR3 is CASSTTGHSGNTIYF. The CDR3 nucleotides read TGTGCCAGTAGCACCACAGGACACTCTGGAAACACCATATATTTT. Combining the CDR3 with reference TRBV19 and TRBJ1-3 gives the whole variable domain DGGITQSPKYLFRKEGQNVTLSCEQNLNHDAMYWYRQDPGQGLRLIYYSQIVNDFQKGDIAEGYSVSREKKESFPLTVTSAQKNPTAFYLCASSTTGHSGNTIYFGEGSWLTVV.